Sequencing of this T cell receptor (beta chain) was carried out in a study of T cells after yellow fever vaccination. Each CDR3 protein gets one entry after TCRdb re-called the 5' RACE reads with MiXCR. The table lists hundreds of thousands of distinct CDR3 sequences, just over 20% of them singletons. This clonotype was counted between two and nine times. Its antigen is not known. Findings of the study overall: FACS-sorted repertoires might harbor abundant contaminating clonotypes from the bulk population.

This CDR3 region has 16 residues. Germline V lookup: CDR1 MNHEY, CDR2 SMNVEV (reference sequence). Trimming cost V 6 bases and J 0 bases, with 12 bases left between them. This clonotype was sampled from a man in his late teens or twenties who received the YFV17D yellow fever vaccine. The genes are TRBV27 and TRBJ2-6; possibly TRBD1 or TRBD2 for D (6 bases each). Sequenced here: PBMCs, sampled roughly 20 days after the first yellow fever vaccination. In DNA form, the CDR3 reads TGTGCCAGCAGGCCGGGGGCCTTCTCTGGGGCCAACGTCCTGACTTTC. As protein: CASRPGAFSGANVLTF.